These 2 T cell receptor beta chains were all obtained from the same sample, sequenced in a study of blood T cells in healthy people across ages. For the second PCR, which ran for about 7 to 11 cycles, a sample-barcoded 5' primer and a J-beta primer mix were used. TCRdb called the 5' RACE reads again in MiXCR, with one record for every CDR3 protein. The data contain roughly 800,000 distinct CDR3 sequences, more than 45% of them seen just once; the ten biggest clones take up 22%. Sequencing was performed on blood. These receptor sequences come from a man younger than 45 in good health.

V gene TRBV29-1 combines with J gene TRBJ1-2; D not resolved. This CDR3 contains 12 residues. Trimming removed 7 bases at V and 4 bases at J, with 13 bases between. Looked up from germline, CDR1 is SQVTM and CDR2 is ANQGSEA. For the CDR3, the DNA is TGCAGCGCTGTGGAGCTTCCCTATGGCTACACCTTC. This translates into CSAVELPYGYTF.

Of note for this clonotype: This clone may be a read error of a much larger clone one base away. The chain links TRBV5-6 to TRBJ1-5, with 7 nucleotides matching TRBD1. J lost 5 bases, V lost 2 bases, and 7 bases had no gene match. This CDR3 has 15 amino acids. Germline V gene lookup returns CDR1 SGHDT and CDR2 YYEEEE. The CDR3 sequence is CASSLRGGGYQPQHF. DNA of the CDR3: TGTGCCAGCAGCTTAAGGGGAGGGGGCTATCAGCCCCAGCATTTT.